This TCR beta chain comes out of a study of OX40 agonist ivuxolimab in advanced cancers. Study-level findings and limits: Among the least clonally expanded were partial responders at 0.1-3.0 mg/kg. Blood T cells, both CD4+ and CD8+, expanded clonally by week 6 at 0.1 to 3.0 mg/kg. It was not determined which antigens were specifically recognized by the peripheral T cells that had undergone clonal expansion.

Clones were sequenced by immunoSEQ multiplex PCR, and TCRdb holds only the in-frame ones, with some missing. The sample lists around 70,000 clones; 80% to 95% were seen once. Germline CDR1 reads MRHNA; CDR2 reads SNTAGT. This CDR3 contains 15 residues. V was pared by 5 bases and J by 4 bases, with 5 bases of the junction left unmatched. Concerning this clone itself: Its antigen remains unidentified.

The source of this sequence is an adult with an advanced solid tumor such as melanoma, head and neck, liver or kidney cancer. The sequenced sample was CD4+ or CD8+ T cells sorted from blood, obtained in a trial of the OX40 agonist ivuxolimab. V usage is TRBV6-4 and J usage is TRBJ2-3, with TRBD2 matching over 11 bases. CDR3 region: CASSSSGGNADTQYF. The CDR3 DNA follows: TGTGCCAGCAGTTCTAGCGGGGGGAACGCAGATACGCAGTATTTT.